This is a list of T cell receptor beta chains from one sample in a study of graft-versus-host responses after intestinal transplantation. The protocol was immunoSEQ multiplex PCR, while the TCRdb copy is restricted to in-frame clones and leaves out a portion. The table has around 45,000 clones, about 95% seen once; the top ten hold about 1.4%. The sample in question was PBMCs, obtained about 320 days after intestinal transplant. These receptors originate from a human patient who received an intestinal transplant, so some T cells may come from the graft donor. Both conserved end residues are trimmed from each CDR3.

V gene: TRBV25-1; CDR3 protein: ASKGQEETQY
V gene: TRBV5-1; CDR3 protein: ASSGQGNTEAF
V gene: TRBV7-2; CDR3 protein: ASSLDRNEQF
V gene: TRBV5-1; CDR3 protein: ASSLVQGSYNEQF
V gene: TRBV9; CDR3 protein: ASSLTEMGTDTQY
V gene: TRBV29-1; CDR3 protein: SVRYSGSGLPF
V gene: TRBV14; CDR3 protein: ASSPGDREHYNEQF
V gene: TRBV2; CDR3 protein: ASSGFRGSTDTQY
V gene: TRBV9; CDR3 protein: ASSASSSVFGTDTQY
V gene: TRBV6-1; CDR3 protein: ASSESRGRNNEQF
V gene: TRBV2; CDR3 protein: ASSVAGENTEAF
V gene: TRBV27; CDR3 protein: ASSLSGTGITYEQY
V gene: TRBV9; CDR3 protein: ASSVDPLAGELF
V gene: TRBV28; CDR3 protein: ASSARSVRADTQY
V gene: TRBV27; CDR3 protein: ASSFSGGPSSYEQY
V gene: TRBV19; CDR3 protein: ASKSRSHYQETQY
V gene: TRBV27; CDR3 protein: ASALIAGTSTDTQY